This TCR beta chain was observed in a study of T cells in Graves' hyperthyroidism and ophthalmopathy. Study outcomes and limitations: Ophthalmopathy was identified by the model a median roughly six months ahead of onset. Appearing also in blood were most of the thyroid clonotypes expanded above 0.001.

Lactation, pregnancy, other autoimmune disease or uncontrolled infection led to exclusion of patients. Over 8 ml fresh peripheral blood yielded the PBMCs. CDR3 size: 12 residues. Per the germline V gene, CDR1 is LNHNV and CDR2 is YYDKDF (reference sequence). Trimming took 4 bases from V and 0 from J, leaving 1 base between them. This clonotype was detected a few times. Its specificity is not known. Amplification of TCR beta CDR3 regions was performed using RNA transcripts as template. An initial round of RT-PCR targeting the TCR CDR3 relied on the HTBI primer set. In TCRdb, the multiplex PCR reads were re-called with MiXCR into one record per CDR3 protein. The sample has about 420,000 distinct CDR3 sequences; 15% to 18% are singletons.

Sequenced: blood. The rearrangement links TRBV15 to TRBJ1-5; D gene ambiguous. The clonotype originates from a woman under 30 with Graves' hyperthyroidism. This CDR3 reads CATSNSNQPQHF. CDR3 sequence (DNA): TGTGCCACCAGCAATAGCAATCAGCCCCAGCATTTT.